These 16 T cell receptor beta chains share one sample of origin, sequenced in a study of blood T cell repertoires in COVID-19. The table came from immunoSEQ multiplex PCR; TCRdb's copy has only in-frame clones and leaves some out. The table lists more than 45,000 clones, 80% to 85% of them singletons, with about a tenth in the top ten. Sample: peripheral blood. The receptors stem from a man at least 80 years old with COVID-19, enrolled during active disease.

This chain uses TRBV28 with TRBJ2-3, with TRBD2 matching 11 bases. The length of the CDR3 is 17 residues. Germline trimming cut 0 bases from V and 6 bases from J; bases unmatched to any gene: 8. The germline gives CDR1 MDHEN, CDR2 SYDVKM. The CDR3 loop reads CASSLWVAGGAGDTQYF. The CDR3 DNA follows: TGTGCCAGCAGTTTATGGGTAGCGGGGGGGGCTGGGGATACGCAGTATTTT.

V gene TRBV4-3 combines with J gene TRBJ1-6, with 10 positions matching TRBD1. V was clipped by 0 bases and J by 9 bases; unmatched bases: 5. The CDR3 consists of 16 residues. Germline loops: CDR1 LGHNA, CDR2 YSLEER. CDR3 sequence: CASSQEGTGVSSPLHF. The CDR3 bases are TGCGCCAGCAGCCAAGAAGGGACAGGGGTTAGTTCACCCCTCCACTTT.

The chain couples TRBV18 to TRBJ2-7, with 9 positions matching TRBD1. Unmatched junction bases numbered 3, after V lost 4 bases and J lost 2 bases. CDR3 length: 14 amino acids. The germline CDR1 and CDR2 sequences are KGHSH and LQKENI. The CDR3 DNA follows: TGTGCCAGCTCACTAGGACAGGGGCCCTACGAGCAGTACTTC. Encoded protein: CASSLGQGPYEQYF.

The CDR3 protein is CASSQELAGGNYGYTF. The CDR3 DNA follows: TGTGCCAGCAGCCAAGAGTTAGCAGGGGGAAACTATGGCTACACCTTC. This sequence joins TRBV3-1 (or the pseudogene TRBV3-2) and TRBJ1-2, with 7 bases fitting TRBD1. Per the germline V gene, CDR1 is LGHDT and CDR2 is YNNKEL (reference sequence). This CDR3 spans 16 amino acids. V gave up 0 bases and J gave up 2 bases; unmatched junction bases: 6.

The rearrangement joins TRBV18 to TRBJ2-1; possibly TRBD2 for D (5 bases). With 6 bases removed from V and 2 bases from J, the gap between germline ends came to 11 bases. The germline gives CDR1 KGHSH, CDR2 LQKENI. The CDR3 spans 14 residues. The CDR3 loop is CASSPDGAYNEQFF. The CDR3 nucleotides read TGTGCCAGCTCTCCGGACGGGGCCTACAATGAGCAGTTCTTC.

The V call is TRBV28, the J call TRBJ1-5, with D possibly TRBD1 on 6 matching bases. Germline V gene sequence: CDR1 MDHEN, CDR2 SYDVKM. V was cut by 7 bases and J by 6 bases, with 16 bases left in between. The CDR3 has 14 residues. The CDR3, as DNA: TGTGCCAGCATCTTGGGGGGGGCCATTCAGCCCCAGCATTTT. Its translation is CASILGGAIQPQHF.

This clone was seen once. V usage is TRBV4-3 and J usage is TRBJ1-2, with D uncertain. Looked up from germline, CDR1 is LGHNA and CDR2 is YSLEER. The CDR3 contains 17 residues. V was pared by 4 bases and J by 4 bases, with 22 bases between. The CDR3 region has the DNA TGCGCCAGCAGCCGAGCCCGGGATCCCCTGGAGGGCTATGGCTACACCTTC. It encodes CASSRARDPLEGYGYTF.

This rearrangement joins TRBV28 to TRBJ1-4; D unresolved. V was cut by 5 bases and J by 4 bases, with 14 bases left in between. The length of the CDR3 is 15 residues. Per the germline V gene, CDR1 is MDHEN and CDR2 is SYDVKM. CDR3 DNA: TGTGCCAGCAGTGAAAGACGGGTGGATAATGAAAAACTGTTTTTT. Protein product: CASSERRVDNEKLFF.

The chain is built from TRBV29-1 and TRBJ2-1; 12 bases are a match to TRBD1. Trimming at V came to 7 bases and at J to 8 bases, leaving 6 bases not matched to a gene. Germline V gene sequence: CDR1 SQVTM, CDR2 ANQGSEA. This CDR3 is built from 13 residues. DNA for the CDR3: TGCAGCGGAACCGGGACAGGGGGCGATGAGCAGTTCTTC. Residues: CSGTGTGGDEQFF.

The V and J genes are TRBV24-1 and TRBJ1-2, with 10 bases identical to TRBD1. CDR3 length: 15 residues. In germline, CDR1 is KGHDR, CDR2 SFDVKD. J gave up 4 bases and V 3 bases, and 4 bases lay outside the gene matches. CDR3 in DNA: TGTGCCACCAGTGATCCGGGACAGGGGACCTATGGCTACACCTTC. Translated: CATSDPGQGTYGYTF.

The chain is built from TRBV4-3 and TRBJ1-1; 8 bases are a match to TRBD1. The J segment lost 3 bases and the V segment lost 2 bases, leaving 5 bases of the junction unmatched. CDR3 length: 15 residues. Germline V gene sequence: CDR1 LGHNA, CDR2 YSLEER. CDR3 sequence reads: CASSQFTQGDTEAFF. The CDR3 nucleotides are TGCGCCAGCAGCCAATTCACACAGGGGGACACTGAAGCTTTCTTT.

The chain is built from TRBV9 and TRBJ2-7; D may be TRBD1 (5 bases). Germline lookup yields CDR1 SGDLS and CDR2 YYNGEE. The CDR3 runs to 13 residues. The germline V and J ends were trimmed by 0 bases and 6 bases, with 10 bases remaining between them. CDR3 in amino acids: CASSVVAGPEQYF. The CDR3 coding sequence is TGTGCCAGCAGCGTAGTTGCAGGGCCCGAGCAGTACTTC.

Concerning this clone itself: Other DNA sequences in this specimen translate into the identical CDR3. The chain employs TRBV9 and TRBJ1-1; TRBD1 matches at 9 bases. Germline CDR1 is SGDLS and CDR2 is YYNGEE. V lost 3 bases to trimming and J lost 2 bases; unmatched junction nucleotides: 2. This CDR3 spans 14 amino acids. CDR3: CASSATGGNTEAFF. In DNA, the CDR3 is TGTGCCAGCAGCGCGACAGGGGGAAACACTGAAGCTTTCTTT.

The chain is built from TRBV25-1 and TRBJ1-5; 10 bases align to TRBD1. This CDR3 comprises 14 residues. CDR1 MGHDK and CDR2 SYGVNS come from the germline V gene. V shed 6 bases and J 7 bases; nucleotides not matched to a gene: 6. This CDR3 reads CASRRQGAGQPQHF. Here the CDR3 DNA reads TGTGCCAGCAGGAGACAGGGGGCTGGGCAGCCCCAGCATTTT.

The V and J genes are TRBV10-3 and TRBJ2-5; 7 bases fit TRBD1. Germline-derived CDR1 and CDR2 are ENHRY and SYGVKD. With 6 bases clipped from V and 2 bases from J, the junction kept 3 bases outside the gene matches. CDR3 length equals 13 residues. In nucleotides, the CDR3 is TGTGCCATCAGCCCGGACAGGCAAGAGACCCAGTACTTC. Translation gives CAISPDRQETQYF.

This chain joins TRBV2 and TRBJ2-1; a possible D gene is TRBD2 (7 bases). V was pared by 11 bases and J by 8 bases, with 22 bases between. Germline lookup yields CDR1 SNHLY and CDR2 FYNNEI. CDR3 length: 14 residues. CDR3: CASVGGGLGHEQFF. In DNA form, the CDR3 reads TGTGCCTCCGTTGGGGGGGGGCTGGGTCATGAGCAGTTCTTC.